The sequence of this TCR beta chain was determined in a study of blood T cell repertoires in COVID-19. Germline V gene sequence: CDR1 SGHVS, CDR2 FQNEAQ. V lost 6 bases to trimming and J lost 2 bases; unmatched junction nucleotides: 3. This CDR3 has 14 amino acids. The assay was immunoSEQ multiplex PCR, and TCRdb's table has in-frame clones only and misses some. The profile covers roughly 160,000 clones, with about 85% appearing a single time and around 6% taken by the ten largest. J is TRBJ1-3 and V is TRBV7-8, with 8 bases aligning to TRBD1. The sequenced material came from PBMCs or T cells enriched from blood (not recorded which). This sequence originates from a woman between 40 and 50 years old with acute COVID-19. CDR3 loop: CASRDRVAGNTIYF. CDR3 sequence (DNA): TGTGCCAGCAGGGACAGGGTGGCTGGAAACACCATATATTTT.